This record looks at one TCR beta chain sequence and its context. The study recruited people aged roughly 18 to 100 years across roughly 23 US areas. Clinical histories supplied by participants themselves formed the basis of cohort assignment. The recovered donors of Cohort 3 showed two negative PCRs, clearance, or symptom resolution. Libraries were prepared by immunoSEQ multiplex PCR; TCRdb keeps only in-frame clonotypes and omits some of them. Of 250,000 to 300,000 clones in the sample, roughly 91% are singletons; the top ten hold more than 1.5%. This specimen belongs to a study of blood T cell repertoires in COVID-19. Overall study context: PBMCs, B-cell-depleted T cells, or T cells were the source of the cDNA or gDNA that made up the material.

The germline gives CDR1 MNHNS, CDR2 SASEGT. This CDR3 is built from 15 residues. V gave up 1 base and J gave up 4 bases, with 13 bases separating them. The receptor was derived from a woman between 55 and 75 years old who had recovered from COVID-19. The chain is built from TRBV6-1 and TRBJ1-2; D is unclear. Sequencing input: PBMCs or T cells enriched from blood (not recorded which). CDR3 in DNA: TGTGCCAGCAGTGAAGGCCGGGGATCCTTCTATGGCTACACCTTC. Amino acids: CASSEGRGSFYGYTF.